A selection of T cell receptor beta chains follows, all from one sample in a study of T-cell reconstitution after alpha-beta-depleted transplantation in children. Each CDR3 protein is one row after TCRdb ran MiXCR on the PCR reads. This sample has 600,000 or so distinct CDR3 sequences, with more than 20% found just once. Sequencing was performed on PBMCs, mostly from graft donor cells, taken 360 days after TCRalphabeta/CD19-depleted stem cell transplant. Every receptor here comes from a boy younger than two who had a stem cell transplant for acute myeloid leukemia, so the T cells may come from the graft donor. CDR3s include the opening cysteine and the closing phenylalanine or tryptophan. The D gene is left open where the match is weak. Clone sizes are given selectively: once, few, many, or a class where the clone is expanded.

v_gene	d_gene	abundance	j_gene	CDR3nt	CDR3aa
TRBV7-3	TRBD2	.	TRBJ2-1	TGTGCCAGCAGCCATCGGACTAGCGGGGGGACTGAGCAGTTCTTC	CASSHRTSGGTEQFF
TRBV7-9	TRBD2	many	TRBJ2-1	TGTGCCAGCAGCTTAGTTGCTAGCGGGAGCAATGAGCAGTTCTTC	CASSLVASGSNEQFF
TRBV6-1	TRBD2	many	TRBJ2-1	TGTGCCAGCACTGAATGGGCTAGCGGGTACAATGAGCAGTTCTTC	CASTEWASGYNEQFF
TRBV9	.	.	TRBJ2-1	TGTGCCAGCAGCGTAGCTGGGGCAGGGTGGGATGAGCAGTTCTTC	CASSVAGAGWDEQFF
TRBV15	.	.	TRBJ2-3	TGTGCCACCAGCAGAGAAGCAGATTCTAGCACAGATACGCAGTATTTT	CATSREADSSTDTQYF
TRBV15	.	many	TRBJ1-4	TGTGCCACCAGCAGAGGCCAACAGGGCTCTAATGAAAAACTGTTTTTT	CATSRGQQGSNEKLFF
TRBV12-3/TRBV12-4	TRBD1	few	TRBJ2-2	TGTGCCAGCAGTCCTTTACAGGGGACCACCGGGGAGCTGTTTTTT	CASSPLQGTTGELFF
TRBV7-2	.	many	TRBJ2-7	TGTGCCAGCAGCGACTATTCGGGGTTCTACGAGCAGTACTTC	CASSDYSGFYEQYF
TRBV20-1	TRBD2	many	TRBJ2-2	TGCAGTGCTAGAGATGGAGCGGGGGGGCCTAGCACCGGGGAGCTGTTTTTT	CSARDGAGGPSTGELFF
TRBV6-5	.	many	TRBJ1-2	TGTGCCAGCAGTTACTCGATAGGGGGGAGCTATGGCTACACCTTC	CASSYSIGGSYGYTF
TRBV7-9	TRBD2	.	TRBJ2-3	TGTGCCGTCGACGGGGGGGTAGTCGCAGATACGCAGTATTTT	CAVDGGVVADTQYF
TRBV28	.	few	TRBJ2-5	TGTGCCAGCAGTTGGGACAAGGAGACCCAGTACTTC	CASSWDKETQYF
TRBV28	.	many	TRBJ2-5	TGTGCCAGCAGTACTTTAGCTGGACAAGAGACCCAGTACTTC	CASSTLAGQETQYF
TRBV27	TRBD1	.	TRBJ1-2	TGTGCCAGCAGTCCGCTGGACAGGAAGGGTGGCTACACCTTC	CASSPLDRKGGYTF
TRBV7-9	.	few	TRBJ2-1	TGTGCCAGCAGCTTGGGGAGCTCAGAGCAGTTCTTC	CASSLGSSEQFF
TRBV20-1	.	many	TRBJ2-3	TGCAGTGCCCCGGGAGCCTCAGATACGCAGTATTTT	CSAPGASDTQYF
TRBV12-3/TRBV12-4	TRBD2	few	TRBJ2-1	TGTGCCAGCAACGGGGGGGGGCCCCGGAATGAGCAGTTCTTC	CASNGGGPRNEQFF
TRBV6-2/TRBV6-3	.	once	TRBJ2-5	TGTGCCAGCAGTTACGGGGAGGCCGCAGAGACCCAGTACTTC	CASSYGEAAETQYF
TRBV4-1	.	.	TRBJ2-6	TGCGCCAGCAGCCAAAGAGGGGGTGGGGCCAACGTCCTGACTTTC	CASSQRGGGANVLTF
TRBV20-1	.	many	TRBJ2-1	TGCAGTGCTAGAGATCGCCAGAAAAATGAGCAGTTCTTC	CSARDRQKNEQFF
TRBV20-1	TRBD1	.	TRBJ2-7	TGCAGTGTTGCTGACAGGGGTCTCTACGAGCAGTACTTC	CSVADRGLYEQYF
TRBV6-1	TRBD1	many	TRBJ1-1	TGTGCCAGCAGTGTAGGGACAGCGCAGAACACTGAAGCTTTCTTT	CASSVGTAQNTEAFF
TRBV6-5	.	few	TRBJ1-3	TGTGCCAGCAGTCGTGTCCCCTTTCCCTTGGAGTTGAGGGGGGATTATGGAAACACCATATATTTT	CASSRVPFPLELRGDYGNTIYF
TRBV6-5	TRBD1	.	TRBJ2-3	TGTGCCAGCAGTTACGCCCGGGACAGGAGCACAGATACGCAGTATTTT	CASSYARDRSTDTQYF
TRBV12-3/TRBV12-4	.	many	TRBJ2-1	TGTGCCAGCAGATACAGGGAGATCTCCTACAATGAGCAGTTCTTC	CASRYREISYNEQFF
TRBV29-1	.	.	TRBJ2-4	TGCAGCGTCCGGACCTTAGCCAAAAACATTCAGTACTTC	CSVRTLAKNIQYF
TRBV20-1	TRBD1	.	TRBJ1-5	TGCAGTGCTAGACAGGGGGCCAGTCAGCCCCAGCATTTT	CSARQGASQPQHF
TRBV20-1	TRBD2	.	TRBJ2-1	TGCAGTGCTAGCGAACTAGCGGGGGGGCCGAATGAGCAGTTCTTC	CSASELAGGPNEQFF
TRBV20-1	.	.	TRBJ1-6	TGCAGTGCTACCCGACAGACTAATTCACCCCTCCACTTT	CSATRQTNSPLHF
TRBV15	.	few	TRBJ1-2	TGTGCCACCAACCCGAAGGACGGCGGCCCCTATGGCTACACCTTC	CATNPKDGGPYGYTF
TRBV10-2	.	many	TRBJ2-2	TGCGCCAGCAGTGAGTCGATCTTTTTGTGGAACACCGGGGAGCTGTTTTTT	CASSESIFLWNTGELFF